A single sample is the source of the 12 T cell receptor beta chains below, sequenced in a study of T cell responses to AZD1222 COVID-19 vaccine (dated by TCRdb to about 2021). The time point label of this sample denotes: sample from adult after SARS-CoV-2 infection, after symptom onset. The library was built by means of the immunoSEQ multiplex PCR assay. TCRdb mirrors the immuneACCESS table, restricted to in-frame sequences. Some clones are absent from its copies; in checked studies, under half trace to an unresolved V gene, and the reason for the others is unknown. This sample is represented by 140,000 to 150,000 clones; around 92% of them were singletons. Of the sample, around 12% falls within the top ten clones. The source material was peripheral blood, sampled after recovery from COVID-19. The source is an adult who had recovered from COVID-19.

The CDR3 DNA is TGTGCCAGCAGCTTAGATCTGGGGGCCACCTACGAGCAGTACTTC. It encodes CASSLDLGATYEQYF. The chain recombines TRBV11-2 with TRBJ2-7; D possibly corresponds to TRBD1 (6 bases). CDR1 is SGHAT and CDR2 is FQNNGV in the germline V gene. The CDR3 covers 15 residues. Trimming took off 0 bases at V and 2 bases at J, with 11 bases between the two ends.

The J gene is TRBJ1-2, the V gene TRBV7-9; D not resolved. This CDR3 has 14 amino acids. Trimming removed 5 bases at V and 6 bases at J, with 16 bases between. Germline CDR1 and CDR2: SEHNR and FQNEAQ (reference sequence). The CDR3 DNA reads as TGTGCCAGCAGCAGCCGGGTGGCAGATCATGGCTACACCTTC. This translates into CASSSRVADHGYTF.

This clone came up once. As DNA, the CDR3 is TGTGCCAGCAGTGATTACAGGGGCGGCGGGGAGCTGTTTTTT. Protein: CASSDYRGGGELFF. This chain uses TRBV25-1 with TRBJ2-2; 7 positions match TRBD1. The CDR3 runs 14 residues. The junction had 5 bases not matched to a gene; V was cut back by 3 bases and J by 7 bases. From germline, CDR1 is MGHDK and CDR2 SYGVNS.

The genes are TRBV6-5 and TRBJ2-2; D is unresolved. Germline values: CDR1 MNHEY, CDR2 SVGAGI. V lost 7 bases and J 1 base, leaving 13 bases between the germline ends. The CDR3 covers 15 residues. In DNA form, the CDR3 reads TGTGCCAGCACCCGAACTCTTGGGAACACCGGGGAGCTGTTTTTT. This translates into CASTRTLGNTGELFF.

This sequence joins TRBV4-1 and TRBJ1-2; 7 bases map to TRBD1. The V gene's germline CDR1 is MGHRA and CDR2 YSYEKL. The CDR3 covers 19 residues. V trimming: 1 base; J trimming: 0 bases; junction bases outside the gene matches: 14. The CDR3 here is CASSQVGQRGASSNYGYTF. As DNA, the CDR3 is TGCGCCAGCAGCCAAGTGGGACAGAGGGGAGCATCCTCTAACTATGGCTACACCTTC.

The rearrangement links TRBV11-2 to TRBJ2-7; D possibly corresponds to TRBD1 (5 bases). CDR1 and CDR2 from the germline V gene are SGHAT and FQNNGV. The V gene lost 0 bases and the J gene lost 2 bases, with 11 bases spanning the gap. The CDR3 extends over 15 amino acids. The CDR3, as DNA: TGTGCCAGCAGCTTAGAAAGGGGTCCGGCCTACGAGCAGTACTTC. Translating gives CASSLERGPAYEQYF.

The chain joins TRBV18 to TRBJ2-5; D is unresolved. In germline, CDR1 is KGHSH, CDR2 LQKENI. The CDR3 contains 14 residues. Trimming took off 2 bases at V and 1 base at J, with 8 bases between the two ends. The DNA for the CDR3 is TGTGCCAGCTCACCAGGGCGGTCCCAAGAGACCCAGTACTTC. Its translation: CASSPGRSQETQYF.

The chain links TRBV27 to TRBJ1-6; 9 positions agree with TRBD1. The V and J ends lost 5 bases and 5 bases, in that order; junction bases with no gene match: 4. This CDR3 comprises 15 residues. Germline CDR1 and CDR2: MNHEY and SMNVEV (reference sequence). The chain's CDR3 is CASSLGTGNNSPLHF. In DNA form, the CDR3 reads TGTGCCAGCAGTCTCGGGACAGGGAATAATTCACCCCTCCACTTT.

The chain uses TRBV5-1 and TRBJ2-5; the D call may be TRBD1 or TRBD2 (6 bases each). The germline V gene encodes CDR1 SGHRS and CDR2 YFSETQ. Between the trimmed V and J ends, which lost 4 bases and 2 bases, there was a span of 15 bases. The CDR3 totals 15 residues. As DNA, the CDR3 is TGCGCCAGCAGCCGAAGTGGGGGGCTGCAAGAGACCCAGTACTTC. Its translation: CASSRSGGLQETQYF. Full variable domain (outside the CDR3, taken from reference TRBV5-1 and TRBJ2-5): KAGVTQTPRYLIKTRGQQVTLSCSPISGHRSVSWYQQTPGQGLQFLFEYFSETQRNKGNFPGRFSGRQFSNSRSEMNVSTLELGDSALYLCASSRSGGLQETQYFGPGTRLLVL.

V is TRBV19 and J is TRBJ1-5; 8 nucleotides match TRBD1. CDR3 length: 16 residues. Trimming cost V 6 bases and J 3 bases; bases outside gene matches: 10. CDR1 is LNHDA and CDR2 is SQIVND in the germline V gene (reference sequence). The CDR3 nucleotides read TGTGCCAGTAGCCAACCCGGGACAGGTCCCAATCAGCCCCAGCATTTT. It translates to CASSQPGTGPNQPQHF.

This chain connects TRBV28 to TRBJ2-2; D is uncertain. CDR3 size: 15 residues. Trimming cost V 4 bases and J 5 bases, with 14 bases left between them. From germline, CDR1 is MDHEN and CDR2 SYDVKM. The CDR3 DNA reads as TGTGCCAGCAGTTACCGGTTTCTGGGGACCGGGGAGCTGTTTTTT. Protein sequence: CASSYRFLGTGELFF.

V is TRBV5-1 and J is TRBJ1-2, with no clear D. Germline V gives CDR1 SGHRS, CDR2 YFSETQ. V lost 1 base, J lost 4 bases, and 17 bases lay in between. This CDR3 contains 16 residues. The CDR3 is CASSLSQPSYGYGYTF. DNA of the CDR3: TGCGCCAGCAGCTTGTCGCAGCCCTCCTACGGCTATGGCTACACCTTC.